What follows are 2 T cell receptor beta chains derived from one specimen sequenced in a study of CD8 T cells in ankylosing spondylitis. A single record per CDR3 protein comes from TCRdb applying MiXCR to the 5' RACE reads. The table lists just over 350,000 distinct CDR3 sequences, 20% to 25% of them singletons. The source material was blood, either unsorted or a sorted T cell fraction (not recorded which). The source is a male donor with ankylosing spondylitis or in good health (not recorded which).

The chain links TRBV6-5 to TRBJ2-7; D may be TRBD1 (6 bases). Germline-derived CDR1 and CDR2 are MNHEY and SVGAGI. There are 12 residues in the CDR3. V lost 4 bases and J lost 6, with 10 bases in between. The CDR3 loop is CASSSGTPEQYF. Here the CDR3 DNA reads TGTGCCAGCAGTTCCGGGACACCCGAGCAGTACTTC.

Only a few counts were recorded for this clonotype. The chain has TRBV12-3 or TRBV12-4 and TRBJ2-5; 7 nucleotides agree with TRBD1. The CDR3 is 13 residues long. With 5 bases clipped from V and 4 bases from J, the junction kept 4 bases outside the gene matches. The CDR3 region has the DNA TGTGCCAGCAGTGTACCAGGGGGAGAGACCCAGTACTTC. This sequence encodes CASSVPGGETQYF.